This T cell receptor beta chain was captured in a study of neurological immune-mediated disorders. One entry per CDR3 protein, called by TCRdb with MiXCR from the 5' RACE reads. Seen here are fewer than 25,000 distinct CDR3 sequences, around an eighth observed once, and the top ten hold 16%. Germline CDR1 is PRHDT and CDR2 is FYEKMQ (reference sequence). This CDR3 is 13 amino acids long. Between the trimmed V and J ends, which lost 5 bases and 5 bases, there was a span of 12 bases. This clonotype showed up many times. Sequences were obtained from PBMCs. The chain couples TRBV13 to TRBJ2-5; a possible D gene is TRBD1 (6 bases). The TCR was taken from a woman between 40 and 55 years old with HTLV-1-associated myelopathy (HAM/TSP). The CDR3 nucleotides are TGTGCCAGCAGCGAGGTCCAGGGGGAGACCCAGTACTTC. Translation gives CASSEVQGETQYF. The entire variable domain, with the rest obtained from reference TRBV13 and TRBJ2-5, is as follows: AAGVIQSPRHLIKEKRETATLKCYPIPRHDTVYWYQQGPGQDPQFLISFYEKMQSDKGSIPDRFSAQQFSDYHSELNMSSLELGDSALYFCASSEVQGETQYFGPGTRLLVL.